This T cell receptor (beta chain) comes out of a study of shared clonotypes between healthy human individuals. Tens of thousands of T cell genomes (around 200 ng DNA) went into each sorted-subset replicate. Some clones are missing from TCRdb's copy, which holds only in-frame ones; the method was immunoSEQ multiplex PCR. The repertoire holds around 1.5 million clones, with 98% as singletons. With respect to this clone: Its specificity is not known.

Germline-derived CDR1 and CDR2 are SGHNT and YYREEE (reference sequence). Trimming took off 4 bases at V and 0 bases at J, with 12 bases between the two ends. This CDR3 is built from 15 residues. Overall study findings and caveats: Donor scarcity curtailed the genetic and exposure-history diversity represented herein. A generally larger estimated richness was seen in naive subsets than in memory subsets. Specimens sampled were limited to blood, with tissue repertoires likely differing.

The TCR sequence derives from a man in his thirties or forties in good health. Sequencing was done on a sample of naive CD4+ T cells sorted from blood. The subset was: CD45RA+ positively selected. The chain has TRBV5-4 and TRBJ2-3; a possible D gene is TRBD1 (5 bases). The CDR3 sequence: CASSPDRASTDTQYF. The DNA for the CDR3 is TGTGCCAGCAGCCCCGACAGAGCTAGCACAGATACGCAGTATTTT.